This T cell receptor (beta chain) was found in a study of blood T cell repertoires in COVID-19. For the study at large: The United States, Italy and Spain supplied acute and convalescent COVID-19 samples. Sources were T cells, B-cell-depleted T cells, or PBMCs; the material itself was cDNA or gDNA.

During active infection, Seattle patients enrolled and were then monitored through disease. Original handling: Estimation of nucleated cell counts was performed using reference gene primer amplification. Data came from immunoSEQ multiplex PCR; TCRdb stores just in-frame clones and leaves some out. D and trimming were read from the DNA, whereas the V and J calls and clone size are those reported in that table. The repertoire holds about 280,000 clones, with over 85% as singletons. Sequencing was performed on peripheral blood. This receptor was obtained from a woman in her twenties or thirties with COVID-19, enrolled during active disease.

The CDR3 DNA reads as TGTGCCAGTAGTTGGACAGAATATAGCAATCAGCCCCAGCATTTT. Its translation: CASSWTEYSNQPQHF. The genes are TRBV19 and TRBJ1-5; D is possibly TRBD1 (6 bases). Germline loops: CDR1 LNHDA, CDR2 SQIVND (reference sequence). Between the trimmed V and J ends, which lost 5 bases and 0 bases, there was a span of 11 bases. The CDR3 length is 15 residues.